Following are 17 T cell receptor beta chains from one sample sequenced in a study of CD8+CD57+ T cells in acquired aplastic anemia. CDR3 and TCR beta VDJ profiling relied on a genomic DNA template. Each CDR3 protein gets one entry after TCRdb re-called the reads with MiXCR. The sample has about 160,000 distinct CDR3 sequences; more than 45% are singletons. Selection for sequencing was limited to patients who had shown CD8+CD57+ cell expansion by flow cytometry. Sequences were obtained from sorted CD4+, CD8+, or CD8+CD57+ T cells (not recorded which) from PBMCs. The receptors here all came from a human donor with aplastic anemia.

As DNA, the CDR3 is TGCAGCCCGGGACAGGGGGCTGGAGATACGCAGTATTTT. Protein sequence: CSPGQGAGDTQYF. The chain is built from TRBV20-1 and TRBJ2-3; 12 nucleotides line up with TRBD1. This CDR3 contains 13 residues. Per germline, CDR1 DFQATT and CDR2 SNEGSKA (reference sequence).

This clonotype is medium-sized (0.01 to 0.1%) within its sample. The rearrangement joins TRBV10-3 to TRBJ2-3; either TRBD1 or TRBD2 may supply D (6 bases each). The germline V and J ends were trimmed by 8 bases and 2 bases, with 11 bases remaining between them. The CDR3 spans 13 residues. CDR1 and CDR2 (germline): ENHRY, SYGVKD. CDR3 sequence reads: CAIRRGATDTQYF. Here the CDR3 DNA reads TGTGCCATCCGAAGGGGGGCCACAGATACGCAGTATTTT.

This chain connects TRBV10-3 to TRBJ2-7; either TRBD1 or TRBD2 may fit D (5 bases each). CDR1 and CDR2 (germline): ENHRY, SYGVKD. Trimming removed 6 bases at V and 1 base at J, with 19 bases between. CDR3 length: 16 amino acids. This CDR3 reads CAISKPGTKGSYEQYF. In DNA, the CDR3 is TGTGCCATCAGCAAACCCGGGACCAAGGGATCCTACGAGCAGTACTTC.

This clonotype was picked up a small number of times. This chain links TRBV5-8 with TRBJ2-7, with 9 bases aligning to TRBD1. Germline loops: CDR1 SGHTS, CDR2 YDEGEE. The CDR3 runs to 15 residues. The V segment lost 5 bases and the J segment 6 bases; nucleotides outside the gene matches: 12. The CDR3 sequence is CASSPRPGQGGEQYF. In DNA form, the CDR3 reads TGTGCCAGCAGTCCTAGACCGGGACAGGGAGGCGAGCAGTACTTC.

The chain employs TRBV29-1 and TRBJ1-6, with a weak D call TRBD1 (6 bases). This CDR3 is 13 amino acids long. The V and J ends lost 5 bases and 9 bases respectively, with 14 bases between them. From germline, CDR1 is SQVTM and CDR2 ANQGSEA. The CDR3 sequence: CSVLSGEGSPLHF. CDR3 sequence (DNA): TGCAGCGTTTTATCAGGGGAGGGTTCACCCCTCCACTTT.

The CDR3 DNA reads as TGTGCCAGCAGTTTCCCCAGGCTAAGAGAGTTGAACACTGAAGCTTTCTTT. It translates to CASSFPRLRELNTEAFF. This sequence joins TRBV12-3 or TRBV12-4 and TRBJ1-1; the D is unclear. The V and J ends lost 3 bases and 0 bases respectively, with 17 bases between them. The CDR3 has 17 residues.

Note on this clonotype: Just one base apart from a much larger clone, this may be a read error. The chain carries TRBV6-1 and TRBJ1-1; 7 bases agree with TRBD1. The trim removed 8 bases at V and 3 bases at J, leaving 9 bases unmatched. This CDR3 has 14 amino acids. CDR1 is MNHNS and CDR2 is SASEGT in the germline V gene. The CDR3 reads CASSNGRGDTEAFF. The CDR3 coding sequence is TGTGCCAGCTCTAACGGCAGGGGGGACACTGAAGCTTTCTTT.

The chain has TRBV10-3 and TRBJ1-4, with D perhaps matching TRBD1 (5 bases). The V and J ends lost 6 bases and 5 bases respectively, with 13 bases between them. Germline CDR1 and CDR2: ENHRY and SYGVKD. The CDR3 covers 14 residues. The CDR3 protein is CAIRPGTGNEKLFF. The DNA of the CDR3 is TGTGCCATCAGGCCCGGGACGGGGAATGAAAAACTGTTTTTT.

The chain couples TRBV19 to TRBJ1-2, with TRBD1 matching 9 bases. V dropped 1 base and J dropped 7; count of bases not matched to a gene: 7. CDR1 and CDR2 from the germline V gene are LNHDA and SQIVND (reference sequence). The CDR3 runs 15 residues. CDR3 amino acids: CASSIGTGEITGYTF. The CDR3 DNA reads TGTGCCAGTAGTATAGGGACAGGGGAGATCACTGGCTACACCTTC.

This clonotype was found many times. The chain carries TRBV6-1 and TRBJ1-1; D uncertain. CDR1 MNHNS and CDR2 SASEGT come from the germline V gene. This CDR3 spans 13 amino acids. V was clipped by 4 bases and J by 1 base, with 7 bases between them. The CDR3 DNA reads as TGTGCCAGCAGTGGAGTAGGGAACACTGAAGCTTTCTTT. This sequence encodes CASSGVGNTEAFF.

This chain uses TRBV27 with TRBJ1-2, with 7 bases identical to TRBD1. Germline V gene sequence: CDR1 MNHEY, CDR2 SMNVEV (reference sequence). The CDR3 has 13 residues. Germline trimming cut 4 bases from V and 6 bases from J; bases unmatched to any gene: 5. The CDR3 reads CASSSDRVNGYTF. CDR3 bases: TGTGCCAGCAGTTCCGACAGGGTGAATGGCTACACCTTC.

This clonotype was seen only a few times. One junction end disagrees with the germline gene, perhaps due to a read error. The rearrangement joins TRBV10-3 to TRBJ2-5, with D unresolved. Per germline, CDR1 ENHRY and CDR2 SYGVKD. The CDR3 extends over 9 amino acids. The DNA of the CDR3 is TGTGCCAGCAGTCAGACCCAGTACTTC. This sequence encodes CASSQTQYF.

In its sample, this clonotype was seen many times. CDR3 nucleotide sequence: TGTGCCAGCAGTCCAGACAGGGGTATGACAGATACGCAGTATTTT. This gives the protein CASSPDRGMTDTQYF. The chain links TRBV12-3 or TRBV12-4 to TRBJ2-3, with 8 bases that match TRBD1. V trimming: 5 bases; J trimming: 3 bases; junction bases outside the gene matches: 7. The CDR3 spans 15 residues.

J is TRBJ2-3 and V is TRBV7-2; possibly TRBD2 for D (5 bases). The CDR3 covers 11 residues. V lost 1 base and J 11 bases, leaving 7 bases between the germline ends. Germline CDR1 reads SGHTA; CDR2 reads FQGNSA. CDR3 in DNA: TGTGCCAGCAGCTTAGGGACTGGGCAGTATTTT. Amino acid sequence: CASSLGTGQYF.

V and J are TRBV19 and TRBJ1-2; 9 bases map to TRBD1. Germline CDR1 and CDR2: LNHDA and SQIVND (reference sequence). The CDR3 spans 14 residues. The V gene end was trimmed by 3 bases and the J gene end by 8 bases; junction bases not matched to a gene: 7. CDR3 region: CASSIPGQGGGYTF. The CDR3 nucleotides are TGTGCCAGTAGTATTCCGGGACAGGGAGGCGGCTACACCTTC.

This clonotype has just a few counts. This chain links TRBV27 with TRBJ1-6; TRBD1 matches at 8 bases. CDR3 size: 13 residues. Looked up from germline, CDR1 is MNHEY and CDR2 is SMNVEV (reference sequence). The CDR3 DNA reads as TGTGCTAGTACAGGGGGTAGGGATTCACCCCTCCACTTT. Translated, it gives CASTGGRDSPLHF.

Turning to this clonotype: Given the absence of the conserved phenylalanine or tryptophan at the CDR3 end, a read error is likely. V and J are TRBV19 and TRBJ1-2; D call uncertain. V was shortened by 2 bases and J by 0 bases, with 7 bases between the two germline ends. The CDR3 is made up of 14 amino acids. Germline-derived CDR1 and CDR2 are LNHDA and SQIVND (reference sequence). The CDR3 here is CASSITGPNYGYTL. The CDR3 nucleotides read TGTGCCAGTAGTATAACGGGCCCTAACTATGGCTACACCCTC.